This T cell receptor (beta chain) was captured in a study of T cells in Graves' hyperthyroidism and ophthalmopathy. Study as a whole: Peripheral blood collection took place at initial diagnosis, before any treatment.

The investigators amplified TCR beta CDR3 regions from RNA transcripts. First-round RT-PCR with HTBI primers amplified the TCR CDR3 region. Each CDR3 protein gets one entry after TCRdb re-called the multiplex PCR reads with MiXCR. The sample consists of about 420,000 distinct CDR3 sequences, roughly 15% of them appearing once. The CDR3 totals 14 residues. With V trimmed by 4 bases and J by 7 bases, 6 bases remained unmatched. Uncontrolled infections, other autoimmune diseases, pregnancy or lactation led to exclusion of patients. V and J are TRBV12-3 or TRBV12-4 and TRBJ1-5; 8 positions match TRBD1. The TCR originated in a woman between 18 and 29 years old with Graves' hyperthyroidism. The sample was blood. The CDR3 DNA reads as TGTGCCAGCAGTTATGGGACAGGCGGCCAGCCCCAGCATTTT. Its translation: CASSYGTGGQPQHF.